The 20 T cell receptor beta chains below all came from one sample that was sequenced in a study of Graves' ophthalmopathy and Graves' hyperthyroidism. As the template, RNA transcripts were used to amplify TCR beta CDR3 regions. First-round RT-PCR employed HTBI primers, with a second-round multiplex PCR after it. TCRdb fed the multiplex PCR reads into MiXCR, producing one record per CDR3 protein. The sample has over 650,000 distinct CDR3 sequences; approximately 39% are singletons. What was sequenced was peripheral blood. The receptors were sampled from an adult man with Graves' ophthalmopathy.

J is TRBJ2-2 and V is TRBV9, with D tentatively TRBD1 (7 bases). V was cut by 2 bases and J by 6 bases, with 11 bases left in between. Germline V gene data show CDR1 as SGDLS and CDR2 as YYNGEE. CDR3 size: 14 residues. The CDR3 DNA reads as TGTGCCAGCAGCGTTGGAGGGGGCGCCGGGGAGCTGTTTTTT. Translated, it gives CASSVGGGAGELFF.

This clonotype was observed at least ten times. CDR3 nucleotides: TGTGCCAGCAGTGAAGCGGCCGGGGGCACCGGGGAGCTGTTTTTT. The encoded protein is CASSEAAGGTGELFF. V usage is TRBV25-1 and J usage is TRBJ2-2, with D tentatively TRBD2 (6 bases). Germline V gene data show CDR1 as MGHDK and CDR2 as SYGVNS. V lost 2 bases to trimming and J lost 4 bases, with 11 bases between them. CDR3 length equals 15 residues.

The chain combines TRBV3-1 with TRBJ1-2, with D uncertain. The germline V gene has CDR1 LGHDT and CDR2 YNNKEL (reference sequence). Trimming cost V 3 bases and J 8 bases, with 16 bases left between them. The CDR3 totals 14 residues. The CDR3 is CASSQRSSLEGYTF. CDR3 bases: TGTGCCAGCAGCCAGAGATCGAGCCTAGAGGGCTACACCTTC.

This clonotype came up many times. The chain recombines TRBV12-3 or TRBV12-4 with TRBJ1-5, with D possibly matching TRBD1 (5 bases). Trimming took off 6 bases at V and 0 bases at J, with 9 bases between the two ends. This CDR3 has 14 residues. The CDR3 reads CASRYGGSNQPQHF. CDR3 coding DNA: TGTGCCAGCAGGTATGGGGGTAGCAATCAGCCCCAGCATTTT.

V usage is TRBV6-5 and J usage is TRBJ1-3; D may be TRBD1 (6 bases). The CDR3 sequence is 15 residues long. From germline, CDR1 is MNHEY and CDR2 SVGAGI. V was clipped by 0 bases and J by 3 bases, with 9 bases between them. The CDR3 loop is CASSYSRGRGNTIYF. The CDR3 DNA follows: TGTGCCAGCAGTTACTCGCGGGGGCGTGGAAACACCATATATTTT.

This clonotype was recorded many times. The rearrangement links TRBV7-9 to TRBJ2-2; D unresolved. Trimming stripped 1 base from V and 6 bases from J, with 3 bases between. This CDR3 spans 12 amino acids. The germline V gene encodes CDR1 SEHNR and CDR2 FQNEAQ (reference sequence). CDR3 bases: TGTGCCAGCAGCTTAGGCCCCGGGGAGCTGTTTTTT. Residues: CASSLGPGELFF.

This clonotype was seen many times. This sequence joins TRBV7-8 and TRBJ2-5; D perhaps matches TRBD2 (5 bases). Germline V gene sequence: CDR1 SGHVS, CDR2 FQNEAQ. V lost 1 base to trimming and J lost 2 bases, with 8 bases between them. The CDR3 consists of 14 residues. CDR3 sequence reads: CASSLDSGQETQYF. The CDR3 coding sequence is TGTGCCAGCAGCTTAGATTCGGGGCAAGAGACCCAGTACTTC.

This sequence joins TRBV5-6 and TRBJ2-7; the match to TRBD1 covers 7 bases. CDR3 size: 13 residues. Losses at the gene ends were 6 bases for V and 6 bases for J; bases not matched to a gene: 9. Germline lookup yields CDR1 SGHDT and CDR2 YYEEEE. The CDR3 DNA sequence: TGTGCCAGCACTCAACAGGGGTTCGGCGAGCAGTACTTC. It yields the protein CASTQQGFGEQYF.

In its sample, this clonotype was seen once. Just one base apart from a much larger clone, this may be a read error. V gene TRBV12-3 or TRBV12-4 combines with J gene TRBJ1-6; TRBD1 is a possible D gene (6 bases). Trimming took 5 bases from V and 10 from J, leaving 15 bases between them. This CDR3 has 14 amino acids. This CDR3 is CASSRTGALSPLHF. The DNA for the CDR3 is TGTGCCAGCAGTCGCACGGGGGCACTGTCACCCCTCCACTTT.

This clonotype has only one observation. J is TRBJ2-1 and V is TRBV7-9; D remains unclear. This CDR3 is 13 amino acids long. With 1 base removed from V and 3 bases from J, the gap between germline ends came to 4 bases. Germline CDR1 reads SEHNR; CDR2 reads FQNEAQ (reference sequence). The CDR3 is CASSLEVYNEQFF. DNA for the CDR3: TGTGCCAGCAGCTTAGAGGTCTACAATGAGCAGTTCTTC.

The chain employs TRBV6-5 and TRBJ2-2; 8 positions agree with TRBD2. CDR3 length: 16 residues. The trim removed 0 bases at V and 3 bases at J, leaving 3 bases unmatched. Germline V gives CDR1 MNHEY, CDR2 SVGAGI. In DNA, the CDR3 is TGTGCCAGCAGTTACTCCGGGGGGGGATACACCGGGGAGCTGTTTTTT. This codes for CASSYSGGGYTGELFF.

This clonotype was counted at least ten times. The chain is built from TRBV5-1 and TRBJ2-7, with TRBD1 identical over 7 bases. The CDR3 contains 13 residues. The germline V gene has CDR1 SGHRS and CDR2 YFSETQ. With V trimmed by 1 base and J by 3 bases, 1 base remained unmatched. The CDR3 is CASSLYRGYEQYF. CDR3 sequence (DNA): TGCGCCAGCAGCTTGTACAGGGGCTACGAGCAGTACTTC. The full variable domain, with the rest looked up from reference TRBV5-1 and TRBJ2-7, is KAGVTQTPRYLIKTRGQQVTLSCSPISGHRSVSWYQQTPGQGLQFLFEYFSETQRNKGNFPGRFSGRQFSNSRSEMNVSTLELGDSALYLCASSLYRGYEQYFGPGTRLTVT.

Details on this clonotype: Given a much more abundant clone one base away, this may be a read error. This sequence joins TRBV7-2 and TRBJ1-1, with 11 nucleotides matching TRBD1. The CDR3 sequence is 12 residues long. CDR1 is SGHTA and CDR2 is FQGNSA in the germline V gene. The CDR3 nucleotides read TGTGCCAGCAGGGGACAGGGGGATGAAGCTTCCTTT. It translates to CASRGQGDEASF.

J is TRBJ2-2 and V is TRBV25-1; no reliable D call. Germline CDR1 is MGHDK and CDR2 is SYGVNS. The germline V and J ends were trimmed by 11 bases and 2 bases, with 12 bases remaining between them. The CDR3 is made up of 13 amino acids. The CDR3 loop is CAWSRLNTGELFF. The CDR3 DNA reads TGTGCCTGGAGTCGGCTTAACACCGGGGAGCTGTTTTTT.

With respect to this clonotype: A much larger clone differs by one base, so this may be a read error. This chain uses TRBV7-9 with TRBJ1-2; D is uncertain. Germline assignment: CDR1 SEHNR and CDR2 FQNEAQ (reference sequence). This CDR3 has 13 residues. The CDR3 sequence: CASSVRFPQNYTF. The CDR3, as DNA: TGCGCCAGCAGCGTCCGGTTCCCCCAGAACTACACCTTC.

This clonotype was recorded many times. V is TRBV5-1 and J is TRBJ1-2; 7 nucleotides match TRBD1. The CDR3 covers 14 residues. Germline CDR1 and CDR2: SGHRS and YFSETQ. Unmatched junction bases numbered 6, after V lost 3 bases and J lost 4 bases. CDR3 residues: CASSSSGGTYGYTF. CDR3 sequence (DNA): TGCGCCAGCAGCTCCTCAGGGGGGACCTATGGCTACACCTTC. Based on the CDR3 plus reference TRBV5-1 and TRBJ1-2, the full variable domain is KAGVTQTPRYLIKTRGQQVTLSCSPISGHRSVSWYQQTPGQGLQFLFEYFSETQRNKGNFPGRFSGRQFSNSRSEMNVSTLELGDSALYLCASSSSGGTYGYTFGSGTRLTVV.

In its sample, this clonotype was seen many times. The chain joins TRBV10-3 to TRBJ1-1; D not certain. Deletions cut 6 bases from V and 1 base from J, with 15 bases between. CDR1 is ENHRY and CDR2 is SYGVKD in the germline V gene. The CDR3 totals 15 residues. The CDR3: CAISETTSTNTEAFF. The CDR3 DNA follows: TGTGCCATCAGCGAAACAACCTCAACGAACACTGAAGCTTTCTTT.

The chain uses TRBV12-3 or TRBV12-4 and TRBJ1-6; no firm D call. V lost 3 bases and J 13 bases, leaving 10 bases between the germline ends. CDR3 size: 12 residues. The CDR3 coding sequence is TGTGCCAGCAGTTTTGGGAATCAGCCCCTCCACTTT. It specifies CASSFGNQPLHF.

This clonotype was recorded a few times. The CDR3: CASSLDSWTGVYTEAFF. The CDR3 DNA reads as TGTGCCAGCAGCTTAGATTCATGGACAGGGGTGTACACTGAAGCTTTCTTT. The V call is TRBV7-8, the J call TRBJ1-1, with 9 bases lining up with TRBD1. J lost 3 bases, V lost 1 base, and 9 bases had no gene match. The CDR3 runs to 17 residues. CDR1 is SGHVS and CDR2 is FQNEAQ in the germline V gene.

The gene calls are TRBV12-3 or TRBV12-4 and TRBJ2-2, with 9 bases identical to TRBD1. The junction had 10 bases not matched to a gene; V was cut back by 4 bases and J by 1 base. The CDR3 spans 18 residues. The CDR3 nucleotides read TGTGCCAGCAGTTCCCTTGGGGACAGGGCGAAGAACACCGGGGAGCTGTTTTTT. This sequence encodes CASSSLGDRAKNTGELFF.